This T cell receptor (beta chain) appears in the sequencing data of a study of T cell responses to AZD1222 COVID-19 vaccine. The protocol was immunoSEQ multiplex PCR, while the TCRdb copy is restricted to in-frame clones and leaves out a portion. The sample shows some 140,000 clones, approximately 85% of them seen only once. Regarding the study as a whole: Baseline serostatus was positive in only six AZD1222 recipients.

Germline CDR1 and CDR2: LGHDT and YNNKEL (reference sequence). The CDR3 totals 16 residues. Trimming cost V 5 bases and J 3 bases, with 18 bases left between them. Worth noting for this clone: Antigen specificity is unknown.

The receptor was derived from an adult who received the MenACWY meningococcal vaccine as a control. The chain recombines TRBV3-1 (or the pseudogene TRBV3-2) with TRBJ2-3; D is possibly TRBD1 (5 bases). The sample was peripheral blood, taken 28 days after the second dose of the MenACWY control vaccine. The CDR3 region is CASSSNTGRVTDTQYF. CDR3 nucleotides: TGTGCCAGCAGCTCCAACACAGGAAGGGTTACAGATACGCAGTATTTT.